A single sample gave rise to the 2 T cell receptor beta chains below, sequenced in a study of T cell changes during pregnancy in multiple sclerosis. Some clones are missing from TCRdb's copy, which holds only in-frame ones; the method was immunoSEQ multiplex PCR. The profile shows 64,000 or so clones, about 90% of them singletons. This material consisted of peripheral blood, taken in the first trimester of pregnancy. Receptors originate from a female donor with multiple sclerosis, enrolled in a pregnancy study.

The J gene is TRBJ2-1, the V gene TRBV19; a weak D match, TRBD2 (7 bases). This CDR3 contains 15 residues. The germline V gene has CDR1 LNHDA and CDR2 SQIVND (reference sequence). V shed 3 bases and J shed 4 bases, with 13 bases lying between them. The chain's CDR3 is CASSMGGGGYNEQFF. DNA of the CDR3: TGTGCCAGTAGTATGGGGGGAGGGGGATACAATGAGCAGTTCTTC.

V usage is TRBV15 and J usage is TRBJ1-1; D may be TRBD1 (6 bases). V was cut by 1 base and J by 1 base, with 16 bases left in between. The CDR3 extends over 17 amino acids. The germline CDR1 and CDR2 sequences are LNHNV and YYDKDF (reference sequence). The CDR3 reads CATSRVWAEGENTEAFF. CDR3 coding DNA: TGTGCCACCAGCAGAGTCTGGGCAGAGGGGGAGAACACTGAAGCTTTCTTT.